This T cell receptor (beta chain) comes out of a study of blood T cells in healthy people across ages. The CDR3 is 15 amino acids. V lost 3 bases, J lost 5 bases, and 6 bases stayed unmatched. CDR1 MGHRA and CDR2 YSYEKL come from the germline V gene. On this clonotype: Its antigen is unidentified.

Alongside a J-beta primer mix, a sample-barcoded 5' primer served in a second PCR lasting roughly 7 to 12 cycles. TCRdb re-called the 5' RACE reads through MiXCR, storing one row per CDR3 protein. The sample shows about 1.6 million distinct CDR3 sequences, about 31% of them seen only once. Healthy Caucasian individuals from Russia aged 6 to 90 were enrolled as donors. General study points: Age showed a roughly linear inverse relationship with TCR beta diversity per million T cells.

J is TRBJ2-5 and V is TRBV4-1; 10 bases match TRBD2. The sequencing input was blood. The sequence derives from a woman aged 30 to 39 in good health. CDR3 protein: CASSHLAGVEETQYF. The CDR3 coding sequence is TGCGCCAGCAGCCATCTAGCGGGAGTAGAGGAGACCCAGTACTTC.